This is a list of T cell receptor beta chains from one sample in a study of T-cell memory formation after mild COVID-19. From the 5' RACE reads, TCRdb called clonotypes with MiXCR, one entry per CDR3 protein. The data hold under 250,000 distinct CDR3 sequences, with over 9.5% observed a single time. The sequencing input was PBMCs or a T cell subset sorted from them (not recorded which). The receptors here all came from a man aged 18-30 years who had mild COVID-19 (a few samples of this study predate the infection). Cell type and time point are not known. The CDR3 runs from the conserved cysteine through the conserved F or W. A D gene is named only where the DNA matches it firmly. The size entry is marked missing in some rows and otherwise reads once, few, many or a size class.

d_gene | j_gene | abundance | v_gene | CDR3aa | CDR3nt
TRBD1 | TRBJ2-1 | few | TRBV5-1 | CASSLDPGTGGRNEQFF | TGCGCCAGCAGCTTGGATCCAGGGACAGGGGGGAGGAATGAGCAGTTCTTC
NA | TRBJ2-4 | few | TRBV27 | CASSLCQGQYF | TGTGCCAGCAGTTTATGCCAGGGACAGTACTTC
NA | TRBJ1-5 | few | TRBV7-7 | CASSSRVMGRCNQPQHF | TGTGCTAGCAGCTCTAGGGTGATGGGGAGATGCAATCAGCCCCAGCATTTT
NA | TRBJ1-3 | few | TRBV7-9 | CASSSYAGRGFGNTIYF | TGTGCCAGCAGCTCCTACGCCGGGCGGGGTTTTGGAAACACCATATATTTT
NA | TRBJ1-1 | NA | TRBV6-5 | CASSPQQSMNTEAFF | TGTGCCAGCAGTCCCCAACAGAGCATGAACACTGAAGCTTTCTTT
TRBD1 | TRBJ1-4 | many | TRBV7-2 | CASSYRGLDEKLFF | TGTGCCAGCAGTTACAGGGGTTTGGACGAAAAACTGTTTTTT
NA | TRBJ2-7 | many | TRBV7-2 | CASSLVAVDSYEQYF | TGTGCCAGCAGCTTAGTTGCGGTGGACTCCTACGAGCAGTACTTC
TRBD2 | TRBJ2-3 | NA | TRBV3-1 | CASSQYTGLEADTQYF | TGTGCCAGCAGCCAATATACCGGACTAGAGGCAGATACGCAGTATTTT
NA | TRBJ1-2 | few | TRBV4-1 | CASSQVRRAGYTF | TGCGCCAGCAGCCAAGTCCGGCGGGCGGGCTACACCTTC
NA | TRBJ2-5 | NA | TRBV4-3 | CASSRTSLSGTQYF | TGCGCCAGCAGCCGGACCTCTCTCTCGGGGACCCAGTACTTC
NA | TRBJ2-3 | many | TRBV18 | CASSPAASTDTQYF | TGTGCCAGCTCACCTGCAGCTAGCACAGATACGCAGTATTTT
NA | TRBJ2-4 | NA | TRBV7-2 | CASSSGGTVMNIQYF | TGTGCCAGCAGCTCTGGAGGGACAGTTATGAACATTCAGTACTTC